This T cell receptor (beta chain) was recorded in a study of blood T cell repertoires in COVID-19. At the level of the study: Nucleic acid was either cDNA or gDNA, and it came from T cells, B-cell-depleted T cells, or PBMCs.

The authors' processing: Cell counts per sample came from amplifying reference gene primers. Measured with immunoSEQ multiplex PCR; TCRdb has only the in-frame clones, and not every one. The V and J calls and the clone size are those of that table, but D and trimming were determined from the DNA. Here the sample spans around 100,000 clones, approximately 88% being singletons. The CDR3 is 12 residues long. Germline CDR1 reads SQVTM; CDR2 reads ANQGSEA. Trimming shortened V by 3 bases and J by 2 bases, and 5 bases separated the two germline ends. The chain is built from TRBV29-1 and TRBJ1-3; D unresolved. This clonotype originated in a man between 60 and 70 years old with acute or convalescent COVID-19. The sequenced sample was peripheral blood. The CDR3 DNA sequence: TGCAGCGTTGAGAGCGCTGGAAACACCATATATTTT. It translates to CSVESAGNTIYF.